Sequencing of this T cell receptor (beta chain) was carried out in a study of T-cell memory formation after mild COVID-19. CDR1 LNHDA and CDR2 SQIVND come from the germline V gene (reference sequence). The ends were cut back, 4 bases at V and 8 bases at J, with 11 bases in the middle. This CDR3 has 13 residues. TCRdb independently ran MiXCR on the 5' RACE reads; one entry per CDR3 protein. The sample includes some 110,000 distinct CDR3 sequences, under 15% of them seen just once. This clonotype was recorded a few times. The sample consisted of PBMCs or a T cell subset sorted from them (not recorded which). This TCR was sampled from an adult woman who had mild COVID-19 (a few samples of this study predate the infection). Cell type and time point are not known. The genes are TRBV19 and TRBJ2-2; D unclear. CDR3 residues: CASSRYTTGELFF. CDR3 DNA: TGTGCCAGTAGTAGGTACACGACGGGGGAGCTGTTTTTT.